The 18 T cell receptor beta chains below come from one sample, sequenced in a study of CD8 T cells in ankylosing spondylitis. TCRdb reprocessed the 5' RACE reads with MiXCR, giving one entry per CDR3 protein. The sample has over 150,000 distinct CDR3 sequences; 9.5% to 15% are singletons. Sequenced sample: blood, either unsorted or a sorted T cell fraction (not recorded which). The receptor source for this set is a male donor with ankylosing spondylitis or in good health (not recorded which).

The V gene is TRBV20-1, the J gene TRBJ1-1; no reliable D call. The CDR3 has 14 residues. Trimming took 6 bases from V and 2 from J, leaving 16 bases between them. Germline V gene data show CDR1 as DFQATT and CDR2 as SNEGSKA (reference sequence). The CDR3 loop reads CSALHRNFNTEAFF. As DNA, the CDR3 is TGCAGTGCCCTACACCGGAACTTTAACACTGAAGCTTTCTTT.

This clonotype came up many times. J is TRBJ2-7 and V is TRBV5-1; 8 bases agree with TRBD1. V shed 5 bases and J 3 bases; nucleotides not matched to a gene: 7. This CDR3 comprises 14 residues. Per germline, CDR1 SGHRS and CDR2 YFSETQ. CDR3 protein: CASRTDRGFYEQYF. CDR3 nucleotides: TGCGCCAGCAGAACCGACAGGGGTTTCTACGAGCAGTACTTC.

The V and J genes are TRBV4-1 and TRBJ2-1, with D maybe TRBD2 (7 bases). The CDR3 is 14 amino acids. V gave up 5 bases and J gave up 6 bases, with 14 bases separating them. Germline assignment: CDR1 MGHRA and CDR2 YSYEKL. DNA of the CDR3: TGCGCCAGCAGCATAGGGGGACTACCCAATGAGCAGTTCTTC. It yields the protein CASSIGGLPNEQFF.

The table lists this clonotype with many counts. The chain joins TRBV14 to TRBJ2-5, with D perhaps TRBD1 (5 bases). Trimming cost V 4 bases and J 4 bases, with 16 bases left between them. The CDR3 is 15 residues long. CDR1 and CDR2 (germline): SGHDN, FVKESK. CDR3 sequence: CASSPHKGPGETQYF. The CDR3 DNA reads TGTGCCAGCAGCCCCCACAAGGGGCCGGGAGAGACCCAGTACTTC.

This chain uses TRBV5-4 with TRBJ1-1; TRBD1 matches 7 bases. The germline gives CDR1 SGHNT, CDR2 YYREEE (reference sequence). After removal of 3 bases from V and 5 bases from J, the junction contained 7 bases not matched to a gene. This CDR3 region has 14 residues. CDR3 bases: TGTGCCAGCAGCTCAAAGGCACAGGGGACTGAAGCTTTCTTT. This gives the protein CASSSKAQGTEAFF.

This chain joins TRBV4-1 and TRBJ1-1, with 8 bases lining up with TRBD1. The V gene's germline CDR1 is MGHRA and CDR2 YSYEKL. The length of the CDR3 is 12 residues. Trimming cost V 3 bases and J 13 bases; bases outside gene matches: 7. CDR3 sequence: CASSQGQDRVFF. CDR3 sequence (DNA): TGCGCCAGCAGCCAGGGACAGGATAGAGTTTTCTTT.

This chain joins TRBV11-2 and TRBJ2-1; the match to TRBD2 covers 8 bases. The CDR3 extends over 20 amino acids. After removal of 1 base from V and 5 bases from J, the junction contained 19 bases not matched to a gene. Germline values: CDR1 SGHAT, CDR2 FQNNGV. The CDR3 loop reads CASSLVGGVILAGVHNEQFF. The CDR3, as DNA: TGTGCCAGCAGCTTAGTAGGAGGGGTGATCCTAGCGGGCGTCCACAATGAGCAGTTCTTC.

This clonotype was detected many times. The chain has TRBV2 and TRBJ2-1, with 10 bases identical to TRBD1. With V trimmed by 5 bases and J by 7 bases, 8 bases remained unmatched. The V gene's germline CDR1 is SNHLY and CDR2 FYNNEI. The CDR3 extends over 15 amino acids. The CDR3 is CASSPPGQGQNEQFF. DNA for the CDR3: TGTGCCAGCAGTCCCCCGGGACAGGGGCAGAATGAGCAGTTCTTC.

This clonotype was observed a handful of times. This rearrangement joins TRBV7-9 to TRBJ2-2; D is undetermined. V lost 4 bases, J lost 6 bases, and 6 bases lay in between. The germline CDR1 and CDR2 sequences are SEHNR and FQNEAQ (reference sequence). The CDR3 sequence is 12 residues long. CDR3 in DNA: TGTGCCAGCAGCTCTGTGCCCGGGGAGCTGTTTTTT. Its protein is CASSSVPGELFF.

The table lists this clonotype with many counts. This chain uses TRBV6-4 with TRBJ2-7; 11 bases are a match to TRBD2. J gave up 2 bases and V 0 bases, and 0 bases lay outside the gene matches. This CDR3 is built from 15 residues. In germline, CDR1 is MRHNA, CDR2 SNTAGT. The DNA for the CDR3 is TGTGCCAGCAGTGACTCTAGCGGGGGGGCCTACGAGCAGTACTTC. This translates into CASSDSSGGAYEQYF.

This chain uses TRBV27 with TRBJ2-7; D remains ambiguous. The CDR3 consists of 15 residues. CDR1 is MNHEY and CDR2 is SMNVEV in the germline V gene (reference sequence). The germline V and J ends were trimmed by 6 bases and 0 bases, with 15 bases remaining between them. Here the CDR3 reads CASSLVAGSSYEQYF. For the CDR3, the DNA is TGTGCCAGCAGCCTAGTGGCCGGCAGCTCCTACGAGCAGTACTTC.

V is TRBV10-3 and J is TRBJ1-2; D possibly corresponds to TRBD1 (5 bases). The germline V gene encodes CDR1 ENHRY and CDR2 SYGVKD. V was pared by 0 bases and J by 1 base, with 18 bases between. This CDR3 comprises 18 residues. CDR3 residues: CAISESPGTDFVNYGYTF. The DNA of the CDR3 is TGTGCCATCAGTGAGTCGCCCGGGACGGATTTTGTTAACTATGGCTACACCTTC.

Concerning this clonotype: One end of the junction is discordant with germline, which a read error may explain. This chain links TRBV5-1 with TRBJ1-1, with D tentatively TRBD1 (6 bases). CDR1 and CDR2 from the germline V gene are SGHRS and YFSETQ. The CDR3 covers 14 residues. The CDR3 loop is CASSSSLARGEAYF. The CDR3 DNA is TGCGCCAGCAGCTCCTCCCTGGCCAGGGGTGAAGCTTACTTT.

This clonotype was picked up a small number of times. The V and J genes are TRBV5-1 and TRBJ2-7; 14 bases line up with TRBD2. Germline V lookup: CDR1 SGHRS, CDR2 YFSETQ. The CDR3 sequence is 15 residues long. J was trimmed by 2 bases and V by 6 bases; bases with no gene match: 4. The CDR3 sequence is CASMGLAGATYEQYF. DNA of the CDR3: TGCGCCAGCATGGGACTAGCGGGGGCAACCTACGAGCAGTACTTC.

This clonotype was counted many times. The CDR3 loop is CASSTSGVSDTQYF. The CDR3 DNA reads TGTGCCAGCTCGACTAGCGGGGTCTCAGATACGCAGTATTTT. The V gene is TRBV27, the J gene TRBJ2-3; 11 nucleotides line up with TRBD2. After removal of 8 bases from V and 4 bases from J, the junction contained 5 bases not matched to a gene. Germline CDR1 is MNHEY and CDR2 is SMNVEV (reference sequence). CDR3 size: 14 residues.

V usage is TRBV30 and J usage is TRBJ2-5, with D perhaps given as TRBD1 or TRBD2 (5 bases each). This CDR3 is 13 amino acids long. Germline CDR1 and CDR2: GTSNPN and SVGIG (reference sequence). V was clipped by 2 bases and J by 1 base, with 8 bases between them. The CDR3 is CAWSRGFQETQYF. CDR3 DNA sequence: TGTGCCTGGAGTCGGGGCTTCCAAGAGACCCAGTACTTC.

V and J are TRBV25-1 and TRBJ2-1; 7 bases are shared with TRBD1. Germline loops: CDR1 MGHDK, CDR2 SYGVNS. This CDR3 has 17 residues. The trim removed 4 bases at V and 3 bases at J, leaving 12 bases unmatched. This CDR3 reads CASSGGLKGACYNEQFF. For the CDR3, the DNA is TGTGCCAGCAGTGGGGGTCTGAAGGGGGCTTGCTACAATGAGCAGTTCTTC.

The chain uses TRBV13 and TRBJ2-3; TRBD2 might be the D (5 bases). The CDR3 is made up of 13 amino acids. The germline V gene has CDR1 PRHDT and CDR2 FYEKMQ (reference sequence). V gave up 5 bases and J gave up 2 bases, with 8 bases separating them. CDR3 sequence: CASSPGFTDTQYF. CDR3 bases: TGTGCCAGCAGCCCGGGATTCACAGATACGCAGTATTTT.